The rows below give T cell receptor beta chains drawn from one sample of a study of PD-1 blockade in classical Hodgkin lymphoma. Sequenced by immunoSEQ multiplex PCR; TCRdb stores in-frame clones only, minus some. The sample yields approximately 50,000 clones, just under 75% seen once. Sample: peripheral blood mononuclear cells (PBMCs), taken before the second cycle of nivolumab. The source is a human donor with classical Hodgkin lymphoma. Both conserved end residues are part of each CDR3. A D gene is named only where the DNA matches it firmly. The size entry is marked missing in some rows and otherwise reads once, few, many or a size class.

>TRBV6-5|-|TRBJ2-3|-
TGTGCCAGCAGCCGCCCACCAGATACGCAGTATTTT
CASSRPPDTQYF
>TRBV19|-|TRBJ2-1|TRBD2
TGTGCCAGTAGTCTAAGGGGACTAGCGGGAGGACATCCCTTGAACAATGAGCAGTTCTTC
CASSLRGLAGGHPLNNEQFF
>TRBV30|-|TRBJ2-5|-
TGTGCCTGGGATCGGAGGGGGTACCAAGAGACCCAGTACTTC
CAWDRRGYQETQYF
>TRBV6-6|-|TRBJ2-7|-
TGTGCCAGCAGATACCCGAAGAGCTCCTACGAGCAGTACTTC
CASRYPKSSYEQYF
>TRBV19|few|TRBJ2-7|-
TGTGCCAGTAGTAACACGGGAAAACCTCCCTACGAGCAGTACTTC
CASSNTGKPPYEQYF
>TRBV2|-|TRBJ2-7|TRBD1
TGTGCCAGCAGTGAAAGACAGGGGGCCTCCTACGAGCAGTACTTC
CASSERQGASYEQYF
>TRBV9|-|TRBJ1-5|TRBD1
TGTGCCAGCAGCGCCGGGACAGGGGGGTATAGCAATCAGCCCCAGCATTTT
CASSAGTGGYSNQPQHF
>TRBV9|-|TRBJ2-7|TRBD1
TGTGCCAGCAGCGTAGACCCCGGGACAGGGGTCTACGAGCAGTACTTC
CASSVDPGTGVYEQYF
>TRBV2|few|TRBJ1-2|-
TGTGCCAGCAGTGAAGCCCGAGTAGCTAACTATGGCTACACCTTC
CASSEARVANYGYTF
>TRBV28|few|TRBJ1-2|-
TGTGCCAGCGACGGGGGGGTTCGTGGCTACACCTTC
CASDGGVRGYTF
>TRBV21-1|-|TRBJ1-2|-
TGTGCCAGCAGCAAAGAGTCAACCGGGGGGGACTATGGCTACACCTTC
CASSKESTGGDYGYTF